Listed here are 25 T cell receptor beta chains from one sample, sequenced in a study of blood T cell repertoires in COVID-19. Clones were read by immunoSEQ multiplex PCR, and TCRdb kept only the in-frame ones, dropping some. The profile covers 62,000 or so clones, with 80% to 90% appearing a single time and 8.2% taken by the ten largest. Sequenced: peripheral blood. Receptor source: a man aged 50 or older with active COVID-19.

This sequence joins TRBV6-5 and TRBJ1-1; possibly TRBD1 for D (6 bases). CDR3 length: 14 amino acids. The germline V gene encodes CDR1 MNHEY and CDR2 SVGAGI. V gave up 0 bases and J gave up 7 bases, with 12 bases separating them. The CDR3 DNA is TGTGCCAGCAGTTACTCGTACAGGGTTCTTGAAGCTTTCTTT. Protein product: CASSYSYRVLEAFF.

The V call is TRBV7-9, the J call TRBJ2-1; 12 bases line up with TRBD1. The germline gives CDR1 SEHNR, CDR2 FQNEAQ (reference sequence). Losses at the gene ends were 10 bases for V and 7 bases for J; bases not matched to a gene: 14. The CDR3 spans 16 residues. CDR3 residues: CAIPQIRDRGLNEQFF. Written as DNA, the CDR3 is TGTGCCATCCCGCAAATTAGGGACAGGGGGCTTAATGAGCAGTTCTTC.

The J gene is TRBJ2-1, the V gene TRBV6-5, with 10 bases lining up with TRBD2. After removal of 6 bases from V and 7 bases from J, the junction contained 9 bases not matched to a gene. Germline V gives CDR1 MNHEY, CDR2 SVGAGI. This CDR3 is 15 amino acids long. CDR3 loop: CASRVIAGGRNEQFF. The CDR3 bases are TGTGCCAGCAGGGTTATAGCGGGGGGCCGGAATGAGCAGTTCTTC.

The rearrangement links TRBV9 to TRBJ2-1; unclear D gene. The CDR3 runs to 13 residues. Trimming cost V 0 bases and J 7 bases, with 8 bases left between them. Looked up from germline, CDR1 is SGDLS and CDR2 is YYNGEE. The chain's CDR3 is CASSVGAGNEQFF. The CDR3, as DNA: TGTGCCAGCAGCGTAGGCGCCGGGAATGAGCAGTTCTTC.

This clone was found a few times. This chain links TRBV6-5 with TRBJ1-2; a possible D gene is TRBD1 (5 bases). Germline-derived CDR1 and CDR2 are MNHEY and SVGAGI. V was cut by 6 bases and J by 4 bases, with 18 bases left in between. This CDR3 region has 15 residues. The CDR3 DNA is TGTGCCAGCAGGGGCGGGGGTGGTGGTCTCTATGGCTACACCTTC. It specifies CASRGGGGGLYGYTF.

The chain carries TRBV7-2 and TRBJ1-5, with TRBD1 identical over 7 bases. V lost 1 base and J lost 2; bases outside the gene matches: 8. There are 17 residues in the CDR3. Germline V gene lookup returns CDR1 SGHTA and CDR2 FQGNSA. This chain's CDR3 is CASSLGTGARGNQPQHF. The CDR3 DNA sequence: TGTGCCAGCAGCTTAGGGACAGGCGCCCGGGGCAATCAGCCCCAGCATTTT.

The rearrangement links TRBV5-1 to TRBJ1-4, with 12 positions matching TRBD1. CDR3 length equals 18 residues. V dropped 4 bases and J dropped 8; count of bases not matched to a gene: 15. Germline CDR1 and CDR2: SGHRS and YFSETQ. Here the CDR3 DNA reads TGCGCCAGCAGCCTGGTGGTGGGACAGGGGGCGACAGGAGAAAAACTGTTTTTT. Translated: CASSLVVGQGATGEKLFF.

The CDR3, as DNA: TGTGCAAGTCGCTTAGAGAACCTCGGGGGGGCGACCTACGAGCAGTACTTC. Its protein product is CASRLENLGGATYEQYF. The chain couples TRBV12-2 to TRBJ2-7; the D call of TRBD2 is as the table states it, not checked on the DNA. TRBV12-2 represents a pseudogene. This CDR3 has 17 residues.

This sequence joins TRBV12-2 and TRBJ1-3. TRBV12-2 is tagged as a pseudogene. This CDR3 contains 14 residues. The CDR3 is CASRSAIAGNTIYF. The CDR3, as DNA: TGTGCAAGTCGCTCTGCCATAGCCGGAAACACCATATATTTT.

This chain links TRBV9 with TRBJ2-5, with 7 bases fitting TRBD1. The CDR3 contains 16 residues. V shed 3 bases and J 2 bases; nucleotides not matched to a gene: 10. The germline V gene encodes CDR1 SGDLS and CDR2 YYNGEE. The CDR3: CASSAATTGRQETQYF. The CDR3 nucleotides are TGTGCCAGCAGCGCAGCAACGACAGGGCGGCAAGAGACCCAGTACTTC.

About this clone itself: The sample has other DNA sequences that encode this CDR3 too. The V and J genes are TRBV19 and TRBJ2-7; 9 bases line up with TRBD1. Germline V lookup: CDR1 LNHDA, CDR2 SQIVND (reference sequence). Trimming took 6 bases from V and 2 from J; bases not matched to a gene: 5. The CDR3 runs 14 residues. CDR3 sequence reads: CASSSGTGPYEQYF. DNA of the CDR3: TGTGCCAGTAGCTCCGGGACAGGGCCCTACGAGCAGTACTTC. The full variable domain, in which reference TRBV19 and TRBJ2-7 provide the parts outside the CDR3, is DGGITQSPKYLFRKEGQNVTLSCEQNLNHDAMYWYRQDPGQGLRLIYYSQIVNDFQKGDIAEGYSVSREKKESFPLTVTSAQKNPTAFYLCASSSGTGPYEQYFGPGTRLTVT.

This clone was detected once. The chain couples TRBV19 to TRBJ2-7; 15 bases line up with TRBD2. Germline trimming cut 3 bases from V and 0 bases from J; bases unmatched to any gene: 9. CDR3 size: 19 residues. CDR1 LNHDA and CDR2 SQIVND come from the germline V gene (reference sequence). The CDR3: CASSMVGTSGGRSSYEQYF. CDR3 bases: TGTGCCAGTAGTATGGTTGGGACTAGCGGGGGGCGGAGCTCCTACGAGCAGTACTTC.

The chain combines TRBV5-1 with TRBJ1-3, with TRBD1 identical over 7 bases. The germline gives CDR1 SGHRS, CDR2 YFSETQ. This CDR3 is 16 amino acids long. The ends lost 0 bases at V and 2 bases at J; junction bases unmatched: 5. The CDR3 DNA reads TGCGCCAGCAGCTTGGCACTGACAGGGACTGGAAACACCATATATTTT. This translates into CASSLALTGTGNTIYF.

This rearrangement joins TRBV7-3 to TRBJ2-3; the D gene is possibly TRBD2 (6 bases). Germline CDR1 and CDR2: SGHTA and FQGTGA. Trimming cost V 5 bases and J 4 bases, with 13 bases left between them. This CDR3 comprises 14 residues. The CDR3 loop reads CASSQQGGADTQYF. The CDR3 DNA reads as TGTGCCAGCAGCCAGCAGGGCGGGGCAGATACGCAGTATTTT.

V and J are TRBV4-1 and TRBJ2-3; TRBD2 might be the D (6 bases). The V gene's germline CDR1 is MGHRA and CDR2 YSYEKL. Trimming took 4 bases from V and 0 from J, leaving 14 bases between them. The CDR3 extends over 16 amino acids. CDR3 DNA: TGCGCCAGCAGCCTCAGACTAGACACTAGCACAGATACGCAGTATTTT. It is translated as CASSLRLDTSTDTQYF.

This chain joins TRBV10-3 and TRBJ1-5; 8 bases are a match to TRBD1. Unmatched junction bases numbered 8, after V lost 2 bases and J lost 2 bases. The CDR3 totals 17 residues. The germline V gene encodes CDR1 ENHRY and CDR2 SYGVKD. Here the CDR3 DNA reads TGTGCCATCAGTGAGGTGGCAGGGGGCGGGGGCAATCAGCCCCAGCATTTT. It specifies CAISEVAGGGGNQPQHF.

The rearrangement links TRBV2 to TRBJ1-3; 10 bases are a match to TRBD1. CDR1 is SNHLY and CDR2 is FYNNEI in the germline V gene. The CDR3 totals 13 residues. The V gene end was trimmed by 6 bases and the J gene end by 7 bases; junction bases not matched to a gene: 3. The CDR3 protein is CASREDRGNTIYF. CDR3 bases: TGTGCCAGCAGGGAGGACAGGGGGAACACCATATATTTT.

The chain couples TRBV6-6 to TRBJ1-1; possibly TRBD1 for D (5 bases). Per the germline V gene, CDR1 is MNHNY and CDR2 is SVGAGI (reference sequence). The CDR3 is 13 amino acids. V lost 5 bases, J lost 11 bases, and 18 bases lay in between. The CDR3 DNA reads as TGTGCCAGCAGTCCCCGGACAACACCTAACGCTTTCTTT. Amino acids: CASSPRTTPNAFF.

The V and J genes are TRBV30 and TRBJ1-5; possibly TRBD1 for D (6 bases). Trimming left V 2 bases short and J 2 bases short, with 13 bases between. The CDR3 has 15 residues. Germline CDR1 and CDR2: GTSNPN and SVGIG (reference sequence). The CDR3 protein is CAWSHRVAGNQPQHF. The CDR3 bases are TGTGCCTGGAGTCACAGGGTGGCGGGCAATCAGCCCCAGCATTTT.

The chain links TRBV27 to TRBJ2-1; a possible D gene is TRBD2 (5 bases). The CDR3 has 16 amino acids. The V and J ends lost 5 bases and 0 bases respectively, with 14 bases between them. Germline CDR1 is MNHEY and CDR2 is SMNVEV (reference sequence). The CDR3: CASSLIAFSSYNEQFF. The DNA of the CDR3 is TGTGCCAGCAGTCTTATAGCGTTTAGCTCCTACAATGAGCAGTTCTTC.

The J gene is TRBJ1-2, the V gene TRBV7-3; 8 positions agree with TRBD1. CDR3 size: 15 residues. Germline lookup yields CDR1 SGHTA and CDR2 FQGTGA. The V gene end was trimmed by 1 base and the J gene end by 4 bases; junction bases not matched to a gene: 5. CDR3 loop: CASSLNSGTGYGYTF. As DNA, the CDR3 is TGTGCCAGCAGCTTAAACTCCGGGACAGGCTATGGCTACACCTTC.

In its sample, this clone was seen a few times. Because the CDR3's place on the DNA is in doubt, the DNA is left out and the CDR3 is given as listed by TCRdb. The chain combines TRBV10-3 with TRBJ2-5; TRBD1 is the table's D call and was not checked against the DNA. Germline lookup yields CDR1 ENHRY and CDR2 SYGVKD. The CDR3 sequence runs 16 residues, both termini included. The CDR3 protein is CAISHCGRIDLETQYF.

The V call is TRBV7-8, the J call TRBJ2-5, with 8 bases identical to TRBD2. The CDR3 runs 15 residues. Germline-derived CDR1 and CDR2 are SGHVS and FQNEAQ. Losses at the gene ends were 5 bases for V and 2 bases for J; bases not matched to a gene: 7. CDR3 loop: CASSREGTRQETQYF. In DNA, the CDR3 is TGTGCCAGCAGCCGAGAAGGGACTAGACAAGAGACCCAGTACTTC.

The chain has TRBV7-9 and TRBJ1-1, with D perhaps TRBD1 (6 bases). CDR3 length equals 15 residues. V lost 4 bases, J lost 2 bases, and 14 bases lay in between. The germline gives CDR1 SEHNR, CDR2 FQNEAQ (reference sequence). As DNA, the CDR3 is TGTGCCAGCAGCTCCACGGGACACCTCAACACTGAAGCTTTCTTT. Translating it yields CASSSTGHLNTEAFF.

The CDR3 DNA reads TGCGCCAGCAGCCCAACGACAGAATCCTACAATGAGCAGTTCTTC. This translates into CASSPTTESYNEQFF. The chain recombines TRBV5-1 with TRBJ2-1; D perhaps matches TRBD1 (5 bases). Trimming left V 4 bases short and J 1 base short, with 12 bases between. CDR3 length: 15 amino acids. Looked up from germline, CDR1 is SGHRS and CDR2 is YFSETQ.